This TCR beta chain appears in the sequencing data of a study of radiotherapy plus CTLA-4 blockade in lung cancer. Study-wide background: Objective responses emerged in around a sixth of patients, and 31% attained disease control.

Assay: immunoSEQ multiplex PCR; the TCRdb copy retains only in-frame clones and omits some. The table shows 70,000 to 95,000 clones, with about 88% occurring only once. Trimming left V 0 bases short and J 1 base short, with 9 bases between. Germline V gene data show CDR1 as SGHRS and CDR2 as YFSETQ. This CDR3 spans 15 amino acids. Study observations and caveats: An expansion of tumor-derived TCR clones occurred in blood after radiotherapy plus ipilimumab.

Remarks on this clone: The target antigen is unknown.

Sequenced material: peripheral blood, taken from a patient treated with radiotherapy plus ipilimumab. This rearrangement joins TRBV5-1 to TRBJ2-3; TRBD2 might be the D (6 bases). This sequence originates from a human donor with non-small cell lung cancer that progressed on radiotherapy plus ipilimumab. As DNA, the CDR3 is TGCGCCAGCAGCTTGGACGGGGGACGCACAGATACGCAGTATTTT. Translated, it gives CASSLDGGRTDTQYF. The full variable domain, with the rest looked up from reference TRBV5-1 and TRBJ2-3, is KAGVTQTPRYLIKTRGQQVTLSCSPISGHRSVSWYQQTPGQGLQFLFEYFSETQRNKGNFPGRFSGRQFSNSRSEMNVSTLELGDSALYLCASSLDGGRTDTQYFGPGTRLTVL.